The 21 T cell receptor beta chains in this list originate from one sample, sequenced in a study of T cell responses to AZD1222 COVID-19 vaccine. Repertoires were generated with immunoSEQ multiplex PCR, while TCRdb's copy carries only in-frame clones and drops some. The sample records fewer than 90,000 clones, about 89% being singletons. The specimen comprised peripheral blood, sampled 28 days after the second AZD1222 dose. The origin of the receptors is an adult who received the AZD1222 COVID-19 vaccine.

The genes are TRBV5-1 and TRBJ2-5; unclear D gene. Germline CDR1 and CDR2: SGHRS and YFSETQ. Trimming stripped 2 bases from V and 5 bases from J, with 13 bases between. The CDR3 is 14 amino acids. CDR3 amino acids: CASSFPRSGETQYF. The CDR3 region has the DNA TGCGCCAGCAGCTTCCCCAGAAGTGGGGAGACCCAGTACTTC.

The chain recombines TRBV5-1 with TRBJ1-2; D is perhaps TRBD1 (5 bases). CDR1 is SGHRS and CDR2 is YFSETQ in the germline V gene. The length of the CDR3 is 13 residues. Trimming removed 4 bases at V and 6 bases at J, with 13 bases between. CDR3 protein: CASSQGAVDGYTF. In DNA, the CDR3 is TGCGCCAGCAGCCAGGGCGCAGTAGATGGCTACACCTTC.

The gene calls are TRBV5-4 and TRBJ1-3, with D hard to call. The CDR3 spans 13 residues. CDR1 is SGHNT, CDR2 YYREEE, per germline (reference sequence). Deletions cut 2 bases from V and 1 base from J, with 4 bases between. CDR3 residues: CASSLESGNTIYF. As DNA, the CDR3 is TGTGCCAGCAGCTTAGAATCTGGAAACACCATATATTTT.

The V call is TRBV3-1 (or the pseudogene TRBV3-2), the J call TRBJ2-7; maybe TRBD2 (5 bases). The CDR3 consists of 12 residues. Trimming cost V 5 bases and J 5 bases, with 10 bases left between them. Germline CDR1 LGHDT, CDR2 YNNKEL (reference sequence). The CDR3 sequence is CASSLLDNEQYF. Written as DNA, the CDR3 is TGTGCCAGCAGCTTACTAGACAACGAGCAGTACTTC.

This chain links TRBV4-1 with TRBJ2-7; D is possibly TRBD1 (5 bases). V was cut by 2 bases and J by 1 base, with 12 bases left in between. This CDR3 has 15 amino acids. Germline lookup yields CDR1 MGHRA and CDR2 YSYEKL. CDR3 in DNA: TGCGCCAGCAGCCAATATCCCCAGGGATCCTACGAGCAGTACTTC. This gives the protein CASSQYPQGSYEQYF.

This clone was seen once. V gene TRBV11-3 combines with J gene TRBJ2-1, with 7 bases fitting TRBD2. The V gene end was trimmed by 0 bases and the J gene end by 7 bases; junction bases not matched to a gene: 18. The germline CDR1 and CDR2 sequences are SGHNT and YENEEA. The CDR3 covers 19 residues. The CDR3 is CASSLDGQASGQRGNEQFF. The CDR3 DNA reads TGTGCCAGCAGCTTAGATGGCCAAGCTAGCGGCCAGAGGGGAAATGAGCAGTTCTTC.

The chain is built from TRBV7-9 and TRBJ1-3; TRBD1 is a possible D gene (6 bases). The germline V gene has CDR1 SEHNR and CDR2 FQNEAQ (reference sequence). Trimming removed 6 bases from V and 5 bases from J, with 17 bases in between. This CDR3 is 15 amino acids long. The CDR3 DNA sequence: TGTGCCAGCAGTCCGAGTGGGACAACAAGAAACACCATATATTTT. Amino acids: CASSPSGTTRNTIYF.

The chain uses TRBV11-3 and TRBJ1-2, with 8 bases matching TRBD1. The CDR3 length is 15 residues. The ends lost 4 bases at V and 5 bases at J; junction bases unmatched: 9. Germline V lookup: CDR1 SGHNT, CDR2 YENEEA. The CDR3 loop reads CASSSSPGTGYGYTF. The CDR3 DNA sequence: TGTGCCAGCAGCTCAAGCCCCGGGACAGGTTATGGCTACACCTTC. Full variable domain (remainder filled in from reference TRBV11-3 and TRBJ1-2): EAGVVQSPRYKIIEKKQPVAFWCNPISGHNTLYWYLQNLGQGPELLIRYENEEAVDDSQLPKDRFSAERLKGVDSTLKIQPAELGDSAVYLCASSSSPGTGYGYTFGSGTRLTVV.

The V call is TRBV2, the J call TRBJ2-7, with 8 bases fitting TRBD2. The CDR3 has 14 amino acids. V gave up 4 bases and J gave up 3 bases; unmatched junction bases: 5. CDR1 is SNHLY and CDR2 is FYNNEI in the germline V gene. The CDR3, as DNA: TGTGCCAGCAGTGCCACTAGCGGCGGCTACGAGCAGTACTTC. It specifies CASSATSGGYEQYF.

This chain's CDR3 is CATSDPGQGDTGELFF. The CDR3 DNA is TGTGCCACCAGTGATCCCGGACAGGGGGACACCGGGGAGCTGTTTTTT. The chain couples TRBV24-1 to TRBJ2-2; 10 positions match TRBD1. The length of the CDR3 is 16 residues. The ends lost 3 bases at V and 3 bases at J; junction bases unmatched: 3. Germline V lookup: CDR1 KGHDR, CDR2 SFDVKD.

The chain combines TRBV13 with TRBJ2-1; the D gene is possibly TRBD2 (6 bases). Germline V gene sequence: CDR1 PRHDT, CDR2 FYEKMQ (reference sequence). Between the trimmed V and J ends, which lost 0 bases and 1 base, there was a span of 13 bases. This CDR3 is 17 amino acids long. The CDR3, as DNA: TGTGCCAGCAGCTTAGGCCGTGGGACTGAATCCTACAATGAGCAGTTCTTC. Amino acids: CASSLGRGTESYNEQFF.

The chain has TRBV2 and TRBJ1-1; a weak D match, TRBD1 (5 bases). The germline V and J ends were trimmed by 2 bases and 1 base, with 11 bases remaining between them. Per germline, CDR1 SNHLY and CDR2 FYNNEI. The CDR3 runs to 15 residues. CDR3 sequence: CASSEQGWRNTEAFF. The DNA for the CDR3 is TGTGCCAGCAGTGAACAGGGTTGGCGGAACACTGAAGCTTTCTTT.

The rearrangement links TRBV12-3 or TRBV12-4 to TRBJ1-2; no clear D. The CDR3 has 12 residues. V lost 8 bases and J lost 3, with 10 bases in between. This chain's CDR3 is CASARHDYGYTF. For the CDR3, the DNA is TGTGCCAGCGCGAGACACGACTATGGCTACACCTTC.

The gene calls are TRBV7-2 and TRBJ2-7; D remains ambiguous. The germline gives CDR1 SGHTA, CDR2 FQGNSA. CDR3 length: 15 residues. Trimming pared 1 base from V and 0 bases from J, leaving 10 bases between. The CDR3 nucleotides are TGTGCCAGCAGCTTAGGTCACTTTCTCTCCTACGAGCAGTACTTC. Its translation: CASSLGHFLSYEQYF.

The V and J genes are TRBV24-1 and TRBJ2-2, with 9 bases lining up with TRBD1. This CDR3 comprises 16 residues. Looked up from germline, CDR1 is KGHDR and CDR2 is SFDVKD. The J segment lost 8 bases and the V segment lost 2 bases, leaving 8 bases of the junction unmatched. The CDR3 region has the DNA TGTGCCACCAGTGATTCGACCGGGACAGGGAGAGGGGAGCTGTTTTTT. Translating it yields CATSDSTGTGRGELFF.

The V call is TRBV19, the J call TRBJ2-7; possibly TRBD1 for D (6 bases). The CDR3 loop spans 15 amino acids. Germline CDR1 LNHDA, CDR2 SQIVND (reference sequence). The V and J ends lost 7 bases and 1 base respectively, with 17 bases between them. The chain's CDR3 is CASTKHREGSYEQYF. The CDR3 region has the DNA TGTGCCAGTACCAAGCACAGGGAAGGATCCTACGAGCAGTACTTC.

DNA for the CDR3: TGTGCCAGTAGTTCTTCCGGGACAGGTCTTCGTTCACCCCTCCACTTT. It is translated as CASSSSGTGLRSPLHF. The chain carries TRBV19 and TRBJ1-6; the match to TRBD1 covers 8 bases. CDR3 length: 16 residues. The V segment lost 5 bases and the J segment 9 bases; nucleotides outside the gene matches: 12. Germline V lookup: CDR1 LNHDA, CDR2 SQIVND (reference sequence). Filled out from reference TRBV19 and TRBJ1-6, the complete variable domain reads DGGITQSPKYLFRKEGQNVTLSCEQNLNHDAMYWYRQDPGQGLRLIYYSQIVNDFQKGDIAEGYSVSREKKESFPLTVTSAQKNPTAFYLCASSSSGTGLRSPLHFGNGTRLTVT.

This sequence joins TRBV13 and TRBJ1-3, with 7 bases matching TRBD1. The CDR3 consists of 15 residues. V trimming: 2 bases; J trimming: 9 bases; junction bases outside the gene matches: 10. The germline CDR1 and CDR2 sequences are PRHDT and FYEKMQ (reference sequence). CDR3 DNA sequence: TGTGCCAGCAGCTTAAGCACAGGGGCCAGTGGCACCATATATTTT. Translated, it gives CASSLSTGASGTIYF.

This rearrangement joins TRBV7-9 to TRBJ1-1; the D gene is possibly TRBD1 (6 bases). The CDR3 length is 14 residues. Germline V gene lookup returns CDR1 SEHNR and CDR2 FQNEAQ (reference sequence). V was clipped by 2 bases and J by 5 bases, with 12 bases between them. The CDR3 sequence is CASSLKQGRTEAFF. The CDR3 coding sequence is TGTGCCAGCAGCTTAAAACAGGGTAGGACTGAAGCTTTCTTT.

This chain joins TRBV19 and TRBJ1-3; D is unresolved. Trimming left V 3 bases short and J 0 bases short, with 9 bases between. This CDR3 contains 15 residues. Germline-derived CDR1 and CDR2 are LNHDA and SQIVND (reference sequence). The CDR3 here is CASSMGRSSGNTIYF. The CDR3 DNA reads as TGTGCCAGTAGTATGGGTCGGAGCTCTGGAAACACCATATATTTT.

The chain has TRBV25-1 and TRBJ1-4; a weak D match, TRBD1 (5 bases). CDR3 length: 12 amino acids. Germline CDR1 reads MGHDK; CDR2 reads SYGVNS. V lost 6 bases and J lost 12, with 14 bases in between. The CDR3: CASRGASWELFF. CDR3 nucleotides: TGTGCCAGCAGAGGGGCCTCCTGGGAACTGTTTTTT.